Here is one TCR beta chain with its context. This specimen belongs to a study of response to subunit inactivated influenza vaccine. The germline V gene encodes CDR1 MDHEN and CDR2 SYDVKM. The CDR3 length is 16 residues. Trimming removed 5 bases at V and 0 bases at J, with 14 bases between. Via MiXCR, TCRdb re-called the RT-PCR reads, giving one row per CDR3 protein. The table lists a few hundred thousand distinct CDR3 sequences, about 10% of them singletons. The same specimen was also included in a second study, on T cells expressing NK-cell markers. That paper notes: Scientists made TCR beta cDNA using 5'RACE template switching with UMIs. According to the study, TCR beta repertoires originated from sorted CD3+CD56+NKG2C+, CD3+CD56+NKG2C- and CD3+CD56-NKG2C+ T cells. Seropositivity for HCMV was found in seven of the eight sequenced donors, with one seronegative. More than 5 of the donors carried dominant NKG2C+ clonotypes that took up 1.0-7.0% of their CD8+ T cells. The CD3+CD56-NKG2C+ fraction of a handful of donors was also led by these clonotypes.

The sample consisted of PBMCs from blood, taken on the day of vaccination. The TCR comes from a man aged 45-65 years who received an inactivated influenza vaccine. The chain links TRBV28 to TRBJ2-1; the D gene is possibly TRBD1 (6 bases). CDR3 nucleotide sequence: TGTGCCAGCAGTGAGGTACTAGGGGGCTCCTACAATGAGCAGTTCTTC. Encoded protein: CASSEVLGGSYNEQFF.